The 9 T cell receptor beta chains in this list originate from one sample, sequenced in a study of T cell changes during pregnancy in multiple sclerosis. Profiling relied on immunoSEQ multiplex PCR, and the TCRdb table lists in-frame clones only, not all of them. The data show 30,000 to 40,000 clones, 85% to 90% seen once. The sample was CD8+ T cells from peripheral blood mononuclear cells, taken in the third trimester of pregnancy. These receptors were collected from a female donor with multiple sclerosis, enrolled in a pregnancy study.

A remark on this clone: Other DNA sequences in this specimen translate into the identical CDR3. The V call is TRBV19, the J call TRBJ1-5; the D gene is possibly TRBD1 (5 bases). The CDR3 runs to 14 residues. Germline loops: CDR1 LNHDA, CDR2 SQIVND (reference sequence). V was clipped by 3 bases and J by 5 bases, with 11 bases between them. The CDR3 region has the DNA TGTGCCAGTAGTATGTATAGGGACTATCAGCCCCAGCATTTT. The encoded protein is CASSMYRDYQPQHF.

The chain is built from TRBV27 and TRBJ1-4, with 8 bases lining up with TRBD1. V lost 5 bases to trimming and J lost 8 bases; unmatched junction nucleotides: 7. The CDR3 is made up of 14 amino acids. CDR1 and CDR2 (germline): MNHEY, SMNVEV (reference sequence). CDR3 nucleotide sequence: TGTGCCAGCAGTCTTCAGGGGGCGCAGGAAAAACTGTTTTTT. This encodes CASSLQGAQEKLFF.

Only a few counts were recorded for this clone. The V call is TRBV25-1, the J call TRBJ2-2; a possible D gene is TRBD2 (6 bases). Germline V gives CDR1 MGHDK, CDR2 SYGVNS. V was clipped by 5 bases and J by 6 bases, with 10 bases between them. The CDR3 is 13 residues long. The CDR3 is CASSPGDAGELFF. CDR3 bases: TGTGCCAGCAGTCCGGGGGACGCCGGGGAGCTGTTTTTT.

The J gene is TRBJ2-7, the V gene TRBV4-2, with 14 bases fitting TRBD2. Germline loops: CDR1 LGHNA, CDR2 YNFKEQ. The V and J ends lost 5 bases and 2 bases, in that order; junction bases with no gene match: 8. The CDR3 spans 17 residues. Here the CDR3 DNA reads TGTGCCAGCAGCGGGGAGACTAGCGGGGGGGCTACCTACGAGCAGTACTTC. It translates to CASSGETSGGATYEQYF.

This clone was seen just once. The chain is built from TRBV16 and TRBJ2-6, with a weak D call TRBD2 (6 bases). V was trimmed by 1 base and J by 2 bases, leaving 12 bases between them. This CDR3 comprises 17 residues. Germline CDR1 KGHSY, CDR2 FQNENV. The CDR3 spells CASSQFLGEAGANVLTF. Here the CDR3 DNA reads TGTGCCAGCAGCCAATTCTTAGGGGAGGCTGGGGCCAACGTCCTGACTTTC.

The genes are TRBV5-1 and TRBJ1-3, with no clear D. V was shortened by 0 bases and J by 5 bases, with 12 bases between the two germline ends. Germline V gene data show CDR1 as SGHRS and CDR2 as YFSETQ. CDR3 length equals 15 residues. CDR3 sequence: CASSLDAGLRNTIYF. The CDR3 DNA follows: TGCGCCAGCAGCTTGGATGCGGGTCTACGAAACACCATATATTTT.

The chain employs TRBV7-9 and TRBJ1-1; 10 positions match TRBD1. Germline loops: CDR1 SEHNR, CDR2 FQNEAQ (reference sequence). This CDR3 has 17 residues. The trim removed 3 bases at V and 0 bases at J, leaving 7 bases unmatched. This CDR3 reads CASSFGWTGGMNTEAFF. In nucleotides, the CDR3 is TGTGCCAGCAGCTTCGGGTGGACAGGGGGAATGAACACTGAAGCTTTCTTT. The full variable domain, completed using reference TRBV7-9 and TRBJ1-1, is DTGVSQNPRHKITKRGQNVTFRCDPISEHNRLYWYRQTLGQGPEFLTYFQNEAQLEKSRLLSDRFSAERPKGSFSTLEIQRTEQGDSAMYLCASSFGWTGGMNTEAFFGQGTRLTVV.

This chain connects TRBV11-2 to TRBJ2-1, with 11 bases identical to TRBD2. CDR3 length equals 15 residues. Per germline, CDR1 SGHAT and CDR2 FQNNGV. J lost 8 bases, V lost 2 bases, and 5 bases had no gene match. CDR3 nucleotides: TGTGCCAGCAGCTTATTAGCGGGGGGGTACGATGAGCAGTTCTTC. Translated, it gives CASSLLAGGYDEQFF.

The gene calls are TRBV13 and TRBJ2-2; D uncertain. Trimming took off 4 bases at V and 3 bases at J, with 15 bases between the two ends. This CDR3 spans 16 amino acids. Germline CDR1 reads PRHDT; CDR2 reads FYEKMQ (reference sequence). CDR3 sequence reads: CASSSPLEMHTGELFF. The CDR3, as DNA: TGTGCCAGCAGCTCCCCTCTAGAGATGCACACCGGGGAGCTGTTTTTT.